This entry lists 30 T cell receptor beta chains sequenced from one sample in a study of shared clonotypes between healthy human individuals. The table came from immunoSEQ multiplex PCR; TCRdb's copy has only in-frame clones and leaves some out. The top ten hold 0.36% of the sample, which has around 2.5 million clones, under 95% seen once. Sequenced sample: naive CD4+ T cells from PBMCs. As for subset: CD45RA+ positively selected. The receptors come from a man younger than 35 in good health. Some clones in this sample may be carry-over from other donors' samples.

The V gene is TRBV29-1, the J gene TRBJ1-2; the D gene is possibly TRBD1 (5 bases). Germline V gene lookup returns CDR1 SQVTM and CDR2 ANQGSEA. The CDR3 extends over 12 amino acids. V lost 5 bases and J lost 0, with 7 bases in between. The CDR3 coding sequence is TGCAGCGTTAGGACACCTAACTATGGCTACACCTTC. It specifies CSVRTPNYGYTF.

J is TRBJ2-7 and V is TRBV7-2; 8 positions agree with TRBD2. The length of the CDR3 is 15 residues. The germline V gene encodes CDR1 SGHTA and CDR2 FQGNSA. V was pared by 5 bases and J by 2 bases, with 8 bases of the junction left unmatched. The CDR3 region is CASSLLAEYPYEQYF. The CDR3, as DNA: TGTGCCAGCAGCCTACTAGCGGAGTACCCCTACGAGCAGTACTTC.

This clone was found once. The chain carries TRBV6-5 and TRBJ2-7; no clear D. Trimming stripped 6 bases from V and 6 bases from J, with 12 bases between. The CDR3 has 12 residues. CDR1 MNHEY and CDR2 SVGAGI come from the germline V gene. DNA for the CDR3: TGTGCCAGCAGCGAAAGAAACGGCGAGCAGTACTTC. Residues: CASSERNGEQYF.

V usage is TRBV29-1 and J usage is TRBJ1-1; TRBD1 is a possible D gene (5 bases). The CDR3 extends over 11 amino acids. Trimming pared 6 bases from V and 6 bases from J, leaving 11 bases between. In germline, CDR1 is SQVTM, CDR2 ANQGSEA. CDR3 in DNA: TGCAGCGTCCTTAGGGGCGCTGAAGCTTTCTTT. Its protein product is CSVLRGAEAFF.

The rearrangement joins TRBV5-4 to TRBJ1-4; 7 bases are shared with TRBD1. Germline V CDR1 and CDR2: SGHNT, YYREEE (reference sequence). V shed 0 bases and J 4 bases; nucleotides not matched to a gene: 3. The CDR3 consists of 15 residues. CDR3 residues: CASSLAQGGNEKLFF. The CDR3 DNA follows: TGTGCCAGCAGCTTGGCGCAGGGGGGTAATGAAAAACTGTTTTTT.

The chain uses TRBV29-1 and TRBJ1-3; D is unresolved. Trimming stripped 4 bases from V and 0 bases from J, with 13 bases between. The CDR3 has 15 amino acids. In germline, CDR1 is SQVTM, CDR2 ANQGSEA. This chain's CDR3 is CSVVKSGLSGNTIYF. The CDR3 nucleotides read TGCAGCGTTGTCAAATCGGGTCTCTCTGGAAACACCATATATTTT.

The chain recombines TRBV14 with TRBJ2-3, with a tentative D call TRBD2 (5 bases). V gave up 4 bases and J gave up 3 bases, with 14 bases separating them. The CDR3 sequence is 15 residues long. Germline CDR1 reads SGHDN; CDR2 reads FVKESK. The CDR3 DNA reads as TGTGCCAGCAGCCCCCGGCTAGCTAGAACAGATACGCAGTATTTT. Its protein is CASSPRLARTDTQYF.

The chain has TRBV9 and TRBJ2-5; D is ambiguous. This CDR3 has 14 amino acids. The germline gives CDR1 SGDLS, CDR2 YYNGEE. V was cut by 1 base and J by 2 bases, with 9 bases left in between. The CDR3 spells CASSVRASQETQYF. The CDR3 nucleotides read TGTGCCAGCAGCGTAAGAGCTTCACAAGAGACCCAGTACTTC.

This clone was seen just once. This rearrangement joins TRBV5-1 to TRBJ2-1; D unclear. Trimming pared 5 bases from V and 0 bases from J, leaving 12 bases between. Germline loops: CDR1 SGHRS, CDR2 YFSETQ. CDR3 length equals 15 residues. The DNA for the CDR3 is TGCGCCAGCAGGGATTTAATTAGCTCCTACAATGAGCAGTTCTTC. This encodes CASRDLISSYNEQFF.

This chain links TRBV9 with TRBJ2-5, with 11 bases lining up with TRBD2. Trimming took 0 bases from V and 5 from J; bases not matched to a gene: 9. The CDR3 sequence is 17 residues long. Germline CDR1 is SGDLS and CDR2 is YYNGEE. The CDR3 protein is CASSVDPLAGALETQYF. The CDR3, as DNA: TGTGCCAGCAGCGTAGATCCACTAGCGGGAGCCCTGGAGACCCAGTACTTC.

The chain has TRBV2 and TRBJ2-1; D may be TRBD1 (5 bases). The CDR3 spans 16 residues. V lost 6 bases to trimming and J lost 6 bases, with 21 bases between them. Germline V lookup: CDR1 SNHLY, CDR2 FYNNEI. The CDR3 DNA reads TGTGCCAGCAGGCGCAGTTTGGTCACTCAGGGCAATGAGCAGTTCTTC. Residues: CASRRSLVTQGNEQFF.

The chain recombines TRBV6-5 with TRBJ2-5, with TRBD2 matching over 10 bases. CDR1 and CDR2 (germline): MNHEY, SVGAGI. Unmatched junction bases numbered 10, after V lost 7 bases and J lost 8 bases. This CDR3 has 14 residues. CDR3 coding DNA: TGTGCCAGCAATATCGAACTAGCGGGGAAAACCCAGTACTTC. This codes for CASNIELAGKTQYF.

A remark on this clone: The same CDR3 arises from other DNA sequences in this sample as well. V gene TRBV11-3 combines with J gene TRBJ2-5, with D unclear. The CDR3 length is 12 residues. The germline V and J ends were trimmed by 0 bases and 4 bases, with 3 bases remaining between them. Per the germline V gene, CDR1 is SGHNT and CDR2 is YENEEA. CDR3 sequence: CASSLDRETQYF. CDR3 DNA sequence: TGTGCCAGCAGCTTAGATCGAGAGACCCAGTACTTC.

J is TRBJ1-1 and V is TRBV27; D is perhaps TRBD1 (5 bases). The CDR3 is made up of 15 amino acids. The germline V gene has CDR1 MNHEY and CDR2 SMNVEV (reference sequence). V was pared by 2 bases and J by 0 bases, with 10 bases between. This CDR3 is CASSLGGKMNTEAFF. CDR3 DNA sequence: TGTGCCAGCAGTTTAGGGGGGAAGATGAACACTGAAGCTTTCTTT.

V is TRBV5-1 and J is TRBJ1-5, with D unresolved. The CDR3 covers 13 residues. Trimming took 1 base from V and 7 from J, leaving 9 bases between them. Germline V gene data show CDR1 as SGHRS and CDR2 as YFSETQ. The CDR3 sequence is CASSLLAGQPQHF. The CDR3 bases are TGCGCCAGCAGCTTGCTAGCGGGGCAGCCCCAGCATTTT. Variable domain in full (rest from reference TRBV5-1 and TRBJ1-5): KAGVTQTPRYLIKTRGQQVTLSCSPISGHRSVSWYQQTPGQGLQFLFEYFSETQRNKGNFPGRFSGRQFSNSRSEMNVSTLELGDSALYLCASSLLAGQPQHFGDGTRLSIL.

As DNA, the CDR3 is TGTGCCAGCAGCTTCAGGACTAGCGGGGCAGATACGCAGTATTTT. The encoded protein is CASSFRTSGADTQYF. The chain has TRBV11-2 and TRBJ2-3, with 12 nucleotides matching TRBD2. Germline V gives CDR1 SGHAT, CDR2 FQNNGV. The CDR3 has 15 residues. The J segment lost 4 bases and the V segment lost 3 bases, leaving 2 bases of the junction unmatched. The complete variable domain, with remaining parts taken from reference TRBV11-2 and TRBJ2-3, reads EAGVAQSPRYKIIEKRQSVAFWCNPISGHATLYWYQQILGQGPKLLIQFQNNGVVDDSQLPKDRFSAERLKGVDSTLKIQPAKLEDSAVYLCASSFRTSGADTQYFGPGTRLTVL.

A word on this clone: The junction and the germline gene differ at one end; a read error may be behind it. V usage is TRBV6-5 and J usage is TRBJ1-4; D gene unclear. Per germline, CDR1 MNHEY and CDR2 SVGAGI. The CDR3 is 11 amino acids. In DNA, the CDR3 is TGTGCCAGCAGCGTGACTCTCCATGGGCTTTTT. Its translation is CASSVTLHGLF.

The V gene is TRBV5-1, the J gene TRBJ1-2, with D unresolved. Germline CDR1 and CDR2: SGHRS and YFSETQ. This CDR3 contains 13 residues. With 4 bases removed from V and 8 bases from J, the gap between germline ends came to 15 bases. In nucleotides, the CDR3 is TGCGCCAGCAGCGAGGGCCAGATTTCGGGCTACACCTTC. This translates into CASSEGQISGYTF. The full variable domain, rest sourced from reference TRBV5-1 and TRBJ1-2, is KAGVTQTPRYLIKTRGQQVTLSCSPISGHRSVSWYQQTPGQGLQFLFEYFSETQRNKGNFPGRFSGRQFSNSRSEMNVSTLELGDSALYLCASSEGQISGYTFGSGTRLTVV.

The V call is TRBV7-2, the J call TRBJ1-1, with D tentatively TRBD1 (5 bases). This CDR3 comprises 14 residues. Trimming took 3 bases from V and 0 from J, leaving 8 bases between them. The germline gives CDR1 SGHTA, CDR2 FQGNSA. The CDR3 loop reads CASSFQGLNTEAFF. In DNA, the CDR3 is TGTGCCAGCAGCTTCCAGGGTTTGAACACTGAAGCTTTCTTT.

The genes are TRBV7-8 and TRBJ1-3, with a possible D match to TRBD1 (5 bases). The V gene's germline CDR1 is SGHVS and CDR2 FQNEAQ. Trimming shortened V by 5 bases and J by 6 bases, and 20 bases separated the two germline ends. The CDR3 loop spans 16 amino acids. CDR3 in amino acids: CASSARETLTLNTIYF. CDR3 coding DNA: TGTGCCAGCAGCGCCAGGGAGACCCTAACCTTAAACACCATATATTTT.

This clone showed up just a few times. The chain is built from TRBV7-8 and TRBJ1-5; 8 nucleotides agree with TRBD1. The CDR3 consists of 15 residues. The V and J ends lost 1 base and 7 bases, in that order; junction bases with no gene match: 6. Germline loops: CDR1 SGHVS, CDR2 FQNEAQ. CDR3 sequence: CASSLVAGGMQPQHF. The CDR3 DNA reads as TGTGCCAGCAGCTTAGTGGCAGGGGGCATGCAGCCCCAGCATTTT.

The rearrangement links TRBV5-1 to TRBJ1-1; 8 bases align to TRBD1. Trimming removed 3 bases from V and 3 bases from J; junction bases left unmatched: 4. The germline CDR1 and CDR2 sequences are SGHRS and YFSETQ. CDR3 length: 14 residues. Here the CDR3 reads CASSYLTGDTEAFF. CDR3 DNA: TGCGCCAGCAGCTACCTGACAGGGGACACTGAAGCTTTCTTT.

The rearrangement links TRBV27 to TRBJ2-5; weak D call: TRBD1 (6 bases). Trimming removed 3 bases at V and 13 bases at J, with 15 bases between. The CDR3 has 12 residues. The germline V gene has CDR1 MNHEY and CDR2 SMNVEV (reference sequence). The DNA of the CDR3 is TGTGCCAGCAGTTTGGGAAGTGACAGGCTGTACTTC. Its translation: CASSLGSDRLYF.

This chain connects TRBV9 to TRBJ2-1; D gene ambiguous. V dropped 1 base and J dropped 0 bases, with 11 bases sitting between them. The CDR3 spans 16 residues. From germline, CDR1 is SGDLS and CDR2 YYNGEE. CDR3 nucleotide sequence: TGTGCCAGCAGCGTAAACAGACTCAGCTCCTACAATGAGCAGTTCTTC. Translated: CASSVNRLSSYNEQFF.

In its sample, this clone was seen once. This chain links TRBV30 with TRBJ2-1; 7 bases agree with TRBD2. The CDR3 is 14 amino acids. The trim removed 0 bases at V and 15 bases at J, leaving 14 bases unmatched. CDR1 and CDR2 (germline): GTSNPN, SVGIG (reference sequence). The CDR3 DNA is TGTGCCTGGAGTGTAACGGGGCTAGCGGATAGGACGTTCTTC. It encodes CAWSVTGLADRTFF.

This chain links TRBV28 with TRBJ2-5; 8 bases are shared with TRBD2. V lost 5 bases and J lost 1; bases outside the gene matches: 6. The germline V gene has CDR1 MDHEN and CDR2 SYDVKM. This CDR3 contains 15 residues. The CDR3 loop reads CASSVTSEPQETQYF. The CDR3 region has the DNA TGTGCCAGCAGTGTGACTAGCGAGCCCCAAGAGACCCAGTACTTC.

This chain uses TRBV9 with TRBJ2-3; 14 nucleotides line up with TRBD2. Trimming removed 3 bases from V and 4 bases from J; junction bases left unmatched: 13. Germline CDR1 is SGDLS and CDR2 is YYNGEE. The CDR3 consists of 19 residues. The CDR3 nucleotides read TGTGCCAGCAGCGGACTAGCGGGAGGGGGATCCGGAGGCGCAGATACGCAGTATTTT. Protein sequence: CASSGLAGGGSGGADTQYF.

V and J are TRBV4-1 and TRBJ1-1, with 10 bases aligning to TRBD1. Germline CDR1 MGHRA, CDR2 YSYEKL. The CDR3 is 15 residues long. J was trimmed by 4 bases and V by 3 bases; bases with no gene match: 5. CDR3 loop: CASSQPRDRGTEAFF. The CDR3 DNA reads TGCGCCAGCAGCCAGCCCCGGGACAGGGGCACTGAAGCTTTCTTT.

The chain combines TRBV1 with TRBJ1-5; the table calls TRBD1, which could not be checked here. TRBV1 is labeled a pseudogene. There are 18 residues in the CDR3. The CDR3 is CTSSQLGPQGAAYQPQHF. The CDR3 DNA follows: TGCACCAGCAGCCAATTAGGCCCACAGGGGGCTGCGTATCAGCCCCAGCATTTT.

The J gene is TRBJ2-5, the V gene TRBV11-1; D could derive from TRBD1 or TRBD2 (6 bases each). CDR1 SGHAT and CDR2 FQDESV come from the germline V gene (reference sequence). The CDR3 is 15 amino acids. Trimming left V 1 base short and J 4 bases short, with 13 bases between. The CDR3 region has the DNA TGTGCCAGCAGCTTAGGGGGGGCGAAAGGAGAGACCCAGTACTTC. Translated: CASSLGGAKGETQYF.